A single sample is the source of the 17 T cell receptor beta chains below, sequenced in a study of blood T cell repertoires in COVID-19. Data came from immunoSEQ multiplex PCR; TCRdb stores just in-frame clones and leaves some out. The profile shows 350,000 to 450,000 clones, roughly 85% of them singletons. The material sequenced was peripheral blood. These receptors all come from a woman between 18 and 29 years old with acute or convalescent COVID-19.

The chain uses TRBV29-1 and TRBJ1-3, with unresolved D. Germline CDR1 SQVTM, CDR2 ANQGSEA. The CDR3 totals 15 residues. V was clipped by 0 bases and J by 2 bases, with 11 bases between them. CDR3: CSVEDRTGTGNTIYF. DNA for the CDR3: TGCAGCGTTGAAGATCGAACGGGGACTGGAAACACCATATATTTT.

The chain combines TRBV19 with TRBJ1-5, with D tentatively TRBD1 (6 bases). The germline V gene encodes CDR1 LNHDA and CDR2 SQIVND (reference sequence). This CDR3 is 17 amino acids long. Deletions cut 7 bases from V and 0 bases from J, with 19 bases between. The DNA of the CDR3 is TGTGCCAGTAACAACAGGGATACGATAGATAGCAATCAGCCCCAGCATTTT. Its protein is CASNNRDTIDSNQPQHF.

V usage is TRBV7-2 and J usage is TRBJ1-4; TRBD1 agrees at 8 bases. V trimming: 4 bases; J trimming: 7 bases; junction bases outside the gene matches: 8. Germline-derived CDR1 and CDR2 are SGHTA and FQGNSA. The CDR3 contains 15 residues. For the CDR3, the DNA is TGTGCCAGCAGCTCTCTGACAGGGGAGGTTGAAAAACTGTTTTTT. It specifies CASSSLTGEVEKLFF.

The V call is TRBV6-5, the J call TRBJ1-1, with a weak D call TRBD1 (6 bases). V was shortened by 4 bases and J by 4 bases, with 16 bases between the two germline ends. The CDR3 contains 15 residues. The germline V gene has CDR1 MNHEY and CDR2 SVGAGI. The CDR3 loop is CASSSLDRTSTEAFF. The CDR3, as DNA: TGTGCCAGCAGTTCCCTCGACAGGACAAGCACTGAAGCTTTCTTT.

V gene TRBV3-1 (or the pseudogene TRBV3-2) combines with J gene TRBJ2-4, with 9 bases aligning to TRBD1. V lost 1 base and J lost 0; bases outside the gene matches: 7. Germline CDR1 reads LGHDT; CDR2 reads YNNKEL (reference sequence). The CDR3 is made up of 18 amino acids. The CDR3 sequence is CASSQAPGQGLAKNIQYF. The DNA for the CDR3 is TGTGCCAGCAGCCAAGCCCCGGGACAGGGACTAGCCAAAAACATTCAGTACTTC.

The genes are TRBV11-2 and TRBJ2-4, with TRBD2 identical over 9 bases. CDR1 is SGHAT and CDR2 is FQNNGV in the germline V gene. The CDR3 is 14 residues long. Trimming took 3 bases from V and 8 from J; bases not matched to a gene: 5. In DNA, the CDR3 is TGTGCCAGCAGCTTTAGCGGGGGTGGTGACATTCAGTACTTC. This sequence encodes CASSFSGGGDIQYF.

The gene calls are TRBV6-2 or TRBV6-3 and TRBJ2-2; 12 nucleotides line up with TRBD2. V shed 4 bases and J 2 bases; nucleotides not matched to a gene: 2. There are 16 residues in the CDR3. Germline V lookup: CDR1 MNHEY, CDR2 SVGEGT. The CDR3 protein is CASSLTSGGNTGELFF. CDR3 DNA: TGTGCCAGCAGTTTGACTAGCGGGGGTAACACCGGGGAGCTGTTTTTT.

This chain connects TRBV3-1 (or the pseudogene TRBV3-2) to TRBJ1-1; TRBD1 matches 8 bases. Germline V lookup: CDR1 LGHDT, CDR2 YNNKEL (reference sequence). The CDR3 length is 15 residues. V trimming: 2 bases; J trimming: 6 bases; junction bases outside the gene matches: 8. The CDR3 nucleotides read TGTGCCAGCAGCCAAAGACAGGGGTTAGGAGCTGAAGCTTTCTTT. It codes for CASSQRQGLGAEAFF.

The count of this clone is one. The chain links TRBV5-1 to TRBJ2-2; D gene unclear. Trimming left V 0 bases short and J 5 bases short, with 14 bases between. CDR1 is SGHRS, CDR2 YFSETQ, per germline. This CDR3 has 16 amino acids. This CDR3 is CASSLGSRTWTGELFF. The DNA of the CDR3 is TGCGCCAGCAGCTTGGGATCCAGAACATGGACCGGGGAGCTGTTTTTT. The full variable domain, rest sourced from reference TRBV5-1 and TRBJ2-2, is KAGVTQTPRYLIKTRGQQVTLSCSPISGHRSVSWYQQTPGQGLQFLFEYFSETQRNKGNFPGRFSGRQFSNSRSEMNVSTLELGDSALYLCASSLGSRTWTGELFFGEGSRLTVL.

The chain joins TRBV7-2 to TRBJ2-5; the match to TRBD2 covers 7 bases. The junction had 13 bases not matched to a gene; V was cut back by 4 bases and J by 2 bases. The germline CDR1 and CDR2 sequences are SGHTA and FQGNSA. This CDR3 region has 17 residues. The CDR3 protein is CASSYHPLAALQETQYF. Written as DNA, the CDR3 is TGTGCCAGCAGCTACCACCCTCTAGCGGCTCTTCAAGAGACCCAGTACTTC.

The chain carries TRBV5-1 and TRBJ2-7, with a weak D call TRBD2 (6 bases). This CDR3 is 15 amino acids long. V gave up 7 bases and J gave up 1 base, with 18 bases separating them. Germline CDR1 and CDR2: SGHRS and YFSETQ. CDR3 nucleotide sequence: TGCGCCAGCTCCCGCCCGGCAGGGACTTCCTACGAGCAGTACTTC. Its protein is CASSRPAGTSYEQYF.

This chain links TRBV6-5 with TRBJ1-1; D is uncertain. The germline V gene has CDR1 MNHEY and CDR2 SVGAGI. This CDR3 is built from 13 residues. With 6 bases removed from V and 0 bases from J, the gap between germline ends came to 8 bases. CDR3 bases: TGTGCCAGCAGAAGCTTAATGAACACTGAAGCTTTCTTT. Protein product: CASRSLMNTEAFF.

V usage is TRBV30 and J usage is TRBJ1-5; weak D call: TRBD1 (6 bases). The V gene lost 0 bases and the J gene lost 9 bases, with 15 bases spanning the gap. Germline CDR1 and CDR2: GTSNPN and SVGIG (reference sequence). The length of the CDR3 is 14 residues. CDR3 DNA: TGTGCCTGGAGTGTTACGGACAGAGTTGGGCCCCAGCATTTT. Translating it yields CAWSVTDRVGPQHF. Combining the CDR3 with reference TRBV30 and TRBJ1-5 gives the whole variable domain SQTIHQWPATLVQPVGSPLSLECTVEGTSNPNLYWYRQAAGRGLQLLFYSVGIGQISSEVPQNLSASRPQDRQFILSSKKLLLSDSGFYLCAWSVTDRVGPQHFGDGTRLSIL.

This clone appeared a single time. V is TRBV6-5 and J is TRBJ2-7; tentative D call: TRBD1 (6 bases). Trimming removed 6 bases from V and 0 bases from J, with 15 bases in between. The CDR3 has 15 amino acids. Germline V gene sequence: CDR1 MNHEY, CDR2 SVGAGI. Here the CDR3 reads CASRQGFSSSYEQYF. CDR3 in DNA: TGTGCCAGCAGACAGGGTTTTTCGAGCTCCTACGAGCAGTACTTC.

This chain uses TRBV19 with TRBJ2-1; D unresolved. CDR3 length equals 17 residues. Trimming removed 1 base from V and 0 bases from J, with 13 bases in between. CDR1 and CDR2 from the germline V gene are LNHDA and SQIVND (reference sequence). This CDR3 reads CASSIVKVSGSYNEQFF. CDR3 coding DNA: TGTGCCAGTAGTATAGTTAAAGTGAGTGGCTCCTACAATGAGCAGTTCTTC.

The genes are TRBV2 and TRBJ1-5; D is uncertain. V shed 4 bases and J shed 6 bases, with 13 bases lying between them. Germline V lookup: CDR1 SNHLY, CDR2 FYNNEI. CDR3 length: 14 residues. The DNA for the CDR3 is TGTGCCAGCAGTGGACACGGGAATGGTCAGCCCCAGCATTTT. Translated, it gives CASSGHGNGQPQHF.

V usage is TRBV25-1 and J usage is TRBJ2-3; 12 bases map to TRBD1. CDR1 is MGHDK, CDR2 SYGVNS, per germline. J was trimmed by 4 bases and V by 1 base; bases with no gene match: 3. CDR3 length: 16 amino acids. The CDR3 sequence: CASSESGTGGSDTQYF. CDR3 nucleotides: TGTGCCAGCAGTGAATCCGGGACAGGGGGCTCAGATACGCAGTATTTT.